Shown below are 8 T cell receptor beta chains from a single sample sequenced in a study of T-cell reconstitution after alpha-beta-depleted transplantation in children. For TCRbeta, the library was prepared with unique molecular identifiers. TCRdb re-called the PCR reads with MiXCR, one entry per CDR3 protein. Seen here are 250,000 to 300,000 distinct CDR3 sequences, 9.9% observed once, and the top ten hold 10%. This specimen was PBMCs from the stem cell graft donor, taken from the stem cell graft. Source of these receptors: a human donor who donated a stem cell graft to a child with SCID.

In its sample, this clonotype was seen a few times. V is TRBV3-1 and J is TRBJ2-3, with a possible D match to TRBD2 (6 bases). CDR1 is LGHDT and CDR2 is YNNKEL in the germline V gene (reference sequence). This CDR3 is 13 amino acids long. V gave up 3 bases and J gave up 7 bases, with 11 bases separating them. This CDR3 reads CASSHRLGHTQYF. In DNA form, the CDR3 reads TGTGCCAGCAGCCATCGACTAGGCCATACGCAGTATTTT.

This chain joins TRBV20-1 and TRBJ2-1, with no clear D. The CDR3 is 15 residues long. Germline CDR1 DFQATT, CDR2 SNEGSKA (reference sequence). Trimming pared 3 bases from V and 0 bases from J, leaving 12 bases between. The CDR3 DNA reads TGCAGTGCTAGTCAGTCCCCAGTCTCCTACAATGAGCAGTTCTTC. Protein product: CSASQSPVSYNEQFF.

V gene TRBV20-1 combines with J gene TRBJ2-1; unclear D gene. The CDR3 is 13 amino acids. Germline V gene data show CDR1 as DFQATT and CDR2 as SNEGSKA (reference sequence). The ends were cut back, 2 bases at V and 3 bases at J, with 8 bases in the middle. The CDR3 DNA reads TGCAGTGCTAGACCCACCATCTACAATGAGCAGTTCTTC. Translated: CSARPTIYNEQFF.

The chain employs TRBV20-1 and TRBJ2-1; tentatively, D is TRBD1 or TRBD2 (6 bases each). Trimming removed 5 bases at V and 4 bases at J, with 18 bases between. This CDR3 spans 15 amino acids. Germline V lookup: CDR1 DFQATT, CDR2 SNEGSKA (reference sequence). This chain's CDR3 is CSAPVGGHSYNEQFF. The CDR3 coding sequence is TGCAGTGCTCCAGTAGGGGGGCATTCGTACAATGAGCAGTTCTTC.

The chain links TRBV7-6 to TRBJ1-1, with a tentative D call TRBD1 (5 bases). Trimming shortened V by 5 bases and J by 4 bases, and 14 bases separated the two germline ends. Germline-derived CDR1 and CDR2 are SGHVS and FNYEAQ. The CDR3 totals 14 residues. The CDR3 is CASSPSGTSTEAFF. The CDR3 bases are TGTGCCAGCAGCCCCTCGGGGACCTCCACTGAAGCTTTCTTT.

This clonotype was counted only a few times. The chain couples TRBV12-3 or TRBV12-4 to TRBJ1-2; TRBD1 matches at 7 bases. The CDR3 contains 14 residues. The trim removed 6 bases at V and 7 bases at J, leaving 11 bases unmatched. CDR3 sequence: CASSRQGREFGYTF. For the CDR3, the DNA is TGTGCCAGCAGCCGACAGGGTCGGGAGTTTGGCTACACCTTC.

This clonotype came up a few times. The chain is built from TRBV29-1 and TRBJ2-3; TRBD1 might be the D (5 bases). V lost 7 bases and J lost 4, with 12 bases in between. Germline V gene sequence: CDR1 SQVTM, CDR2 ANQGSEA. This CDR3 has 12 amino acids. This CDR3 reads CSGGFGADTQYF. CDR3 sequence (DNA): TGCAGCGGGGGCTTCGGTGCAGATACGCAGTATTTT.

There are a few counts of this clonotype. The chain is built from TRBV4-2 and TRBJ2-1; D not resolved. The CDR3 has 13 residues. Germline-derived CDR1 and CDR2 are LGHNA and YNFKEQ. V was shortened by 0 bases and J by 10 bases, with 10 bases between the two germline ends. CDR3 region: CASSQDIRAEQFF. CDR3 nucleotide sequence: TGTGCCAGCAGCCAAGATATTAGAGCGGAGCAGTTCTTC.